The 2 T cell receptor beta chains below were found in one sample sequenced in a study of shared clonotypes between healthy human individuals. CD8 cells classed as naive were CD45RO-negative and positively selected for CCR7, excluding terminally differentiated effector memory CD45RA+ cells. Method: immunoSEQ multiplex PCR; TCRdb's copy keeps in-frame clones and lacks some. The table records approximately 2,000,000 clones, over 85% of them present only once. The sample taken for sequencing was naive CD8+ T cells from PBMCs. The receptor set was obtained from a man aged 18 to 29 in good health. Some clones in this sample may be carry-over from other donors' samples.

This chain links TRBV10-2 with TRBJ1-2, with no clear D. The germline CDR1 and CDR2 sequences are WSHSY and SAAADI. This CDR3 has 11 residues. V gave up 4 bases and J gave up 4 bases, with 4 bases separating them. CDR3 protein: CASSGSYGYTF. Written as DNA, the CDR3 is TGCGCCAGCAGTGGGAGCTATGGCTACACCTTC.

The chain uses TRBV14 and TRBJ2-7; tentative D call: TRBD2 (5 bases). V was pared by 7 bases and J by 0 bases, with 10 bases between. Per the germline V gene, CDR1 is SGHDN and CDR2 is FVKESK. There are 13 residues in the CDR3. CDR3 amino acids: CASKKAGSYEQYF. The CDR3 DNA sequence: TGTGCCAGCAAGAAGGCGGGCTCCTACGAGCAGTACTTC.